The 26 T cell receptor beta chains in this list originate from one sample, sequenced in a study of blood T cells in healthy people across ages. Together with a sample-barcoded 5' primer, a J-beta primer mix was included in a second PCR lasting roughly 6 to 12 cycles. TCRdb recomputed calls from the 5' RACE reads with MiXCR, one row per CDR3 protein. The sample includes around 1,800,000 distinct CDR3 sequences, 30% to 40% of them seen just once. Specimen: blood. These receptors all stem from a human donor in good health.

The gene calls are TRBV7-9 and TRBJ2-4, with 7 bases aligning to TRBD1. Germline loops: CDR1 SEHNR, CDR2 FQNEAQ (reference sequence). Losses at the gene ends were 2 bases for V and 0 bases for J; bases not matched to a gene: 4. This CDR3 has 16 amino acids. The CDR3, as DNA: TGTGCCAGCAGCTTATCCGGGACAGTAGCCAAAAACATTCAGTACTTC. Amino acids: CASSLSGTVAKNIQYF.

The CDR3 spells CSVRGLIYGYTF. DNA for the CDR3: TGCAGCGTTCGGGGACTAATCTATGGCTACACCTTC. The rearrangement uses TRBV29-1 and TRBJ1-2; D may be TRBD1 (5 bases). CDR3 length: 12 residues. Deletions cut 5 bases from V and 4 bases from J, with 11 bases between. Per germline, CDR1 SQVTM and CDR2 ANQGSEA.

The chain recombines TRBV6-5 with TRBJ2-3; D may correspond to TRBD1 or TRBD2 (6 bases each). Germline CDR1 reads MNHEY; CDR2 reads SVGAGI. V dropped 0 bases and J dropped 2 bases, with 18 bases sitting between them. The CDR3 covers 18 residues. The CDR3 DNA is TGTGCCAGCAGTTACTCGTTGGGGGGCGCTTCCCACACAGATACGCAGTATTTT. Translating it yields CASSYSLGGASHTDTQYF.

The chain couples TRBV28 to TRBJ1-2; no firm D call. V shed 10 bases and J shed 11 bases, with 23 bases lying between them. The CDR3 totals 13 residues. Germline V gives CDR1 MDHEN, CDR2 SYDVKM. The CDR3 spells CATILHPEIGYTF. CDR3 nucleotides: TGTGCCACCATTCTGCACCCGGAAATAGGATACACCTTC.

This chain uses TRBV5-6 with TRBJ2-1, with TRBD1 identical over 8 bases. This CDR3 is built from 15 residues. J lost 6 bases, V lost 3 bases, and 8 bases had no gene match. The germline gives CDR1 SGHDT, CDR2 YYEEEE. The CDR3 spells CASSWGRGLINEQFF. The CDR3 nucleotides are TGTGCCAGCAGCTGGGGCAGGGGGCTAATCAATGAGCAGTTCTTC.

This clonotype was found a few times. This chain joins TRBV20-1 and TRBJ1-1, with D possibly TRBD1 on 6 matching bases. The CDR3 spans 13 residues. Deletions cut 0 bases from V and 3 bases from J, with 8 bases between. Germline V gene sequence: CDR1 DFQATT, CDR2 SNEGSKA (reference sequence). The CDR3 DNA follows: TGCAGTGCTAGAGAGGACAGATACACTGAAGCTTTCTTT. Amino acid sequence: CSAREDRYTEAFF.

This clonotype has more than one count but fewer than ten. The gene calls are TRBV2 and TRBJ2-4; the match to TRBD1 covers 8 bases. The DNA end is more similar to TRBJ2-7, so the J call may be wrong. Per the germline V gene, CDR1 is SNHLY and CDR2 is FYNNEI. CDR3 length: 13 amino acids. The CDR3 here is CATTGQGWDEQYF. Here the CDR3 DNA reads TGTGCCACCACCGGACAGGGATGGGACGAGCAGTACTTC.

About this clonotype itself: One end of the junction is discordant with germline, which a read error may explain. The rearrangement uses TRBV25-1 and TRBJ2-6; D is ambiguous. CDR1 is MGHDK, CDR2 SYGVNS, per germline. The CDR3 contains 15 residues. CDR3 coding DNA: TGTGCCACCAGTATAGGGCGCTCTGGGGCCAACGTCCTGACTTTC. This gives the protein CATSIGRSGANVLTF.

The genes are TRBV7-2 and TRBJ1-5; 11 bases line up with TRBD1. Germline V lookup: CDR1 SGHTA, CDR2 FQGNSA. CDR3 length: 17 residues. V lost 5 bases to trimming and J lost 5 bases; unmatched junction nucleotides: 11. CDR3 sequence: CASSPTWTGGADQPQHF. Written as DNA, the CDR3 is TGTGCCAGCAGCCCAACTTGGACAGGGGGCGCGGATCAGCCCCAGCATTTT.

This clonotype has a handful of counts. The CDR3 loop reads CASSYGQSEKLFF. The CDR3 coding sequence is TGTGCCAGCAGTTATGGGCAGTCAGAAAAACTGTTTTTT. The rearrangement links TRBV6-5 to TRBJ1-4; no clear D gene. CDR1 and CDR2 (germline): MNHEY, SVGAGI. Between the trimmed V and J ends, which lost 3 bases and 8 bases, there was a span of 10 bases. CDR3 length: 13 amino acids.

This clonotype has just a few counts. The chain employs TRBV5-1 and TRBJ2-5; D may be TRBD1 (7 bases). There are 14 residues in the CDR3. V gave up 4 bases and J gave up 6 bases, with 16 bases separating them. Germline loops: CDR1 SGHRS, CDR2 YFSETQ. The CDR3 loop is CASSPEGARKTQYF. The CDR3 nucleotides read TGCGCCAGCAGCCCGGAGGGGGCTCGTAAGACCCAGTACTTC.

V and J are TRBV3-1 and TRBJ2-3, with D tentatively TRBD2 (5 bases). With 0 bases removed from V and 6 bases from J, the gap between germline ends came to 13 bases. From germline, CDR1 is LGHDT and CDR2 YNNKEL (reference sequence). This CDR3 spans 15 amino acids. The CDR3 spells CASSQDRLARDTQYF. The CDR3 region has the DNA TGTGCCAGCAGCCAAGATCGTTTAGCGAGGGATACGCAGTATTTT.

The chain couples TRBV4-2 to TRBJ1-1; TRBD1 matches at 9 bases. The CDR3 length is 14 residues. From germline, CDR1 is LGHNA and CDR2 YNFKEQ. Trimming removed 8 bases from V and 4 bases from J; junction bases left unmatched: 8. CDR3 region: CASDYRGRATEAFF. The CDR3 DNA reads as TGTGCCAGCGATTACAGGGGGCGCGCCACTGAAGCTTTCTTT.

This clonotype was picked up a small number of times. The chain couples TRBV29-1 to TRBJ2-1; the match to TRBD1 covers 11 bases. Per germline, CDR1 SQVTM and CDR2 ANQGSEA. V dropped 7 bases and J dropped 7; count of bases not matched to a gene: 12. This CDR3 comprises 15 residues. For the CDR3, the DNA is TGCAGCGCCTCAACCGGGACAGGGGGTGAAAATGAGCAGTTCTTC. This encodes CSASTGTGGENEQFF.

The chain has TRBV9 and TRBJ2-7; 7 bases line up with TRBD1. The CDR3 has 16 residues. With 0 bases clipped from V and 0 bases from J, the junction kept 6 bases outside the gene matches. Germline V gives CDR1 SGDLS, CDR2 YYNGEE. The CDR3 sequence: CASSVAGQAGSYEQYF. In DNA, the CDR3 is TGTGCCAGCAGCGTAGCAGGACAGGCGGGCTCCTACGAGCAGTACTTC. Based on the CDR3 plus reference TRBV9 and TRBJ2-7, the full variable domain is DSGVTQTPKHLITATGQRVTLRCSPRSGDLSVYWYQQSLDQGLQFLIQYYNGEERAKGNILERFSAQQFPDLHSELNLSSLELGDSALYFCASSVAGQAGSYEQYFGPGTRLTVT.

In this sample, this clonotype turned up a few times. The chain couples TRBV20-1 to TRBJ2-1; 11 bases align to TRBD2. The CDR3 runs to 14 residues. V shed 5 bases, J shed 10 bases, and the junction held 10 bases outside the gene matches. Germline CDR1 reads DFQATT; CDR2 reads SNEGSKA (reference sequence). The CDR3 nucleotides read TGCAGTGCTTTAGCGGGGGGGCCGATGGGAGAGCAGTTCTTC. Encoded protein: CSALAGGPMGEQFF.

This clonotype came up once. The chain combines TRBV7-2 with TRBJ1-2; weak D call: TRBD1 (5 bases). The CDR3 covers 16 residues. In germline, CDR1 is SGHTA, CDR2 FQGNSA. Deletions cut 1 base from V and 1 base from J, with 13 bases between. The DNA of the CDR3 is TGTGCCAGCAGCTTAGATTATCAGGGTTTTAACTATGGCTACACCTTC. Protein sequence: CASSLDYQGFNYGYTF.

The chain links TRBV28 to TRBJ1-6; no definite D call. The ends were cut back, 10 bases at V and 6 bases at J, with 13 bases in the middle. The CDR3 length is 13 residues. The germline V gene has CDR1 MDHEN and CDR2 SYDVKM. In DNA form, the CDR3 reads TGTGCCACGTTCAAGATGGGTAATTCACCCCTCCACTTT. The encoded protein is CATFKMGNSPLHF. Filled out from reference TRBV28 and TRBJ1-6, the complete variable domain reads DVKVTQSSRYLVKRTGEKVFLECVQDMDHENMFWYRQDPGLGLRLIYFSYDVKMKEKGDIPEGYSVSREKKERFSLILESASTNQTSMYLCATFKMGNSPLHFGNGTRLTVT.

Here the CDR3 reads CASSLAESRAEQYF. The CDR3 DNA reads as TGCGCCAGCAGCTTGGCTGAATCGAGGGCCGAGCAGTACTTC. The chain uses TRBV5-1 and TRBJ2-7, with a tentative D call TRBD2 (5 bases). This CDR3 is built from 14 residues. Germline-derived CDR1 and CDR2 are SGHRS and YFSETQ. Trimming stripped 0 bases from V and 6 bases from J, with 13 bases between. Drawing the rest from reference TRBV5-1 and TRBJ2-7, the complete variable domain is KAGVTQTPRYLIKTRGQQVTLSCSPISGHRSVSWYQQTPGQGLQFLFEYFSETQRNKGNFPGRFSGRQFSNSRSEMNVSTLELGDSALYLCASSLAESRAEQYFGPGTRLTVT.

The chain employs TRBV15 and TRBJ1-2; D remains ambiguous. V gave up 5 bases and J gave up 5 bases, with 9 bases separating them. CDR1 is LNHNV, CDR2 YYDKDF, per germline (reference sequence). The CDR3 length is 12 residues. The CDR3 coding sequence is TGTGCCACCAGCGAAGCGGGGTATGGCTACACCTTC. This gives the protein CATSEAGYGYTF.

This clonotype was counted only a few times. The rearrangement links TRBV28 to TRBJ2-6, with 9 bases matching TRBD1. The CDR3 has 14 amino acids. The V segment lost 6 bases and the J segment 4 bases; nucleotides outside the gene matches: 1. CDR1 is MDHEN, CDR2 SYDVKM, per germline. The CDR3 DNA sequence: TGTGCCAGCAGACAGGGGGCAGGGGCCAACGTCCTGACTTTC. Translating gives CASRQGAGANVLTF.

The CDR3 protein is CSVQDSMNTEAFF. CDR3 DNA sequence: TGCAGCGTTCAGGACAGTATGAACACTGAAGCTTTCTTT. The chain has TRBV29-1 and TRBJ1-1; D might be TRBD1 (6 bases). The germline gives CDR1 SQVTM, CDR2 ANQGSEA. Trimming shortened V by 5 bases and J by 0 bases, and 10 bases separated the two germline ends. The CDR3 has 13 residues.

The J gene is TRBJ1-5, the V gene TRBV7-9; 7 bases are a match to TRBD1. Germline-derived CDR1 and CDR2 are SEHNR and FQNEAQ (reference sequence). Losses at the gene ends were 5 bases for V and 0 bases for J; bases not matched to a gene: 13. The CDR3 is made up of 18 amino acids. The CDR3: CASSTYRGSGNSNQPQHF. In nucleotides, the CDR3 is TGTGCCAGCAGCACGTACAGGGGTTCGGGGAATAGCAATCAGCCCCAGCATTTT.

The chain is built from TRBV12-3 or TRBV12-4 and TRBJ2-1; possibly TRBD1 for D (6 bases). The CDR3 is 12 amino acids. Trimming removed 6 bases at V and 15 bases at J, with 18 bases between. CDR3 nucleotide sequence: TGTGCCAGCAGCACGGACAGTTTCTTTCGGTTCTTC. Amino acids: CASSTDSFFRFF.

The chain is built from TRBV20-1 and TRBJ2-4; TRBD2 matches 12 bases. The better agreement between TRBJ2-5 and the DNA end casts doubt on the J call. This CDR3 comprises 14 residues. Germline loops: CDR1 DFQATT, CDR2 SNEGSKA (reference sequence). CDR3 DNA: TGCAGTGCTATAGCTAGCGGGGGGGTGGAGACCCAGTACTTC. Translating gives CSAIASGGVETQYF.

This chain uses TRBV4-3 with TRBJ2-7, with unresolved D. The CDR3 has 14 residues. Per the germline V gene, CDR1 is LGHNA and CDR2 is YSLEER. V was pared by 0 bases and J by 3 bases, with 9 bases between. CDR3 coding DNA: TGCGCCAGCAGCCAAGATATCAACGGCTACGAGCAGTACTTC. Its protein is CASSQDINGYEQYF.